Listed below are T cell receptor beta chains from one sample, sequenced in a study of blood T cell repertoires in COVID-19. Measured with immunoSEQ multiplex PCR; TCRdb has only the in-frame clones, and not every one. Among approximately 150,000 clones listed, around 79% were seen once. The specimen sequenced was PBMCs or T cells enriched from blood (not recorded which). These receptors all stem from a woman aged 65 to 85 in a cohort exposed to, infected with or recovered from COVID-19 (not recorded which). CDR3s include the opening cysteine and the closing phenylalanine or tryptophan. A D gene is named only where the DNA matches it firmly. Clone sizes are given selectively: once, few, many, or a class where the clone is expanded.

j_gene,abundance,v_gene,d_gene,CDR3aa,CDR3nt
TRBJ2-1,NA,TRBV5-1,TRBD2,CASSLVSGRALSYNEQFF,TGCGCCAGCAGCTTGGTTAGCGGGAGGGCTCTCTCCTACAATGAGCAGTTCTTC
TRBJ1-1,NA,TRBV27,TRBD1,CASSPPTGGTEAFF,TGTGCCAGCAGTCCTCCGACAGGGGGCACTGAAGCTTTCTTT
TRBJ1-1,few,TRBV7-2,NA,CASSLSGQNTEAFF,TGTGCCAGCAGCTTATCGGGTCAGAACACTGAAGCTTTCTTT
TRBJ2-3,NA,TRBV7-2,TRBD2,CASNSASGSADTQYF,TGTGCCAGCAACTCCGCTAGCGGGAGCGCAGATACGCAGTATTTT
TRBJ1-4,NA,TRBV29-1,TRBD1,CSVGHGTGNEKLFF,TGCAGCGTTGGACACGGGACAGGGAATGAAAAACTGTTTTTT
TRBJ2-7,once,TRBV15,NA,CATSRERHGYEQYF,TGTGCCACCAGCAGAGAACGACACGGCTACGAGCAGTACTTC
TRBJ1-4,few,TRBV5-1,NA,CASSLTATNEKLFF,TGCGCCAGCAGCTTGACAGCTACTAATGAAAAACTGTTTTTT
TRBJ2-5,NA,TRBV4-1,NA,CASSQEFRETETQYF,TGCGCCAGCAGCCAAGAATTCAGGGAAACAGAGACCCAGTACTTC
TRBJ2-2,NA,TRBV27,NA,CASSLFLAANTGELFF,TGTGCCAGCAGTTTATTTTTGGCAGCGAACACCGGGGAGCTGTTTTTT
TRBJ1-1,NA,TRBV5-1,TRBD1,CASSLGQGGEAFF,TGCGCCAGCAGCTTAGGACAGGGGGGCGAAGCTTTCTTT
TRBJ2-7,NA,TRBV7-9,NA,CASSLATGVIYEQYF,TGTGCCAGCAGCTTAGCGACGGGAGTCATATACGAGCAGTACTTC
TRBJ1-5,NA,TRBV4-1,NA,CASSQAPGGGNQPQHF,TGCGCCAGCAGCCAAGCCCCCGGGGGGGGGAATCAGCCCCAGCATTTT
TRBJ1-6,NA,TRBV7-8,TRBD1,CASSTFGTGNNSPLHF,TGTGCCAGCAGCACCTTTGGGACAGGGAACAATTCACCCCTCCACTTT
TRBJ2-5,once,TRBV11-3,NA,CASSLDGGRETQYF,TGTGCCAGCAGCTTAGACGGGGGAAGGGAGACCCAGTACTTC
TRBJ1-6,few,TRBV5-1,TRBD1,CASSSGTGNNSPLHF,TGCGCCAGCAGCTCCGGGACAGGGAATAATTCACCCCTCCACTTT
TRBJ1-2,once,TRBV27,NA,CASSLRGKTDGYTF,TGTGCCAGCAGTTTACGCGGGAAGACGGATGGCTACACCTTC
TRBJ2-5,few,TRBV24-1,NA,CATGTDLETQYF,TGTGCCACCGGTACAGACCTGGAGACCCAGTACTTC
TRBJ1-4,NA,TRBV4-2,TRBD1,CASSLWPITPGQGAPNEKLFF,TGTGCCAGCAGCCTTTGGCCCATCACCCCGGGACAGGGGGCACCTAATGAAAAACTGTTTTTT
TRBJ2-1,NA,TRBV5-4,TRBD1,CASKGTGLNNEQFF,TGTGCCAGCAAAGGGACAGGGCTGAACAATGAGCAGTTCTTC
TRBJ1-5,NA,TRBV19,NA,CASKGYGQPQHF,TGTGCCAGTAAGGGGTACGGTCAGCCCCAGCATTTT
TRBJ1-2,few,TRBV15,NA,CATSTRSSFRDGYTF,TGTGCCACCAGCACTCGTTCGTCCTTTCGAGATGGCTACACCTTC
TRBJ2-1,NA,TRBV2,NA,CASSEAPTSHEQFF,TGTGCCAGCAGTGAAGCCCCTACTAGTCATGAGCAGTTCTTC
TRBJ1-5,NA,TRBV19,NA,CASTDGTVKKPQHF,TGTGCCAGTACCGACGGGACTGTCAAGAAGCCCCAGCATTTT
TRBJ2-5,few,TRBV10-3,NA,CAISEEGAGGPPSQETQYF,TGTGCCATCAGTGAGGAGGGGGCCGGGGGTCCTCCTTCCCAAGAGACCCAGTACTTC
TRBJ2-1,NA,TRBV18,NA,CASSPGQGWDEQFF,TGTGCCAGCTCACCAGGCCAGGGGTGGGATGAGCAGTTCTTC
TRBJ2-3,NA,TRBV18,NA,CASSTGRTDTQYF,TGTGCCAGCTCGACAGGTCGCACAGATACGCAGTATTTT
TRBJ1-1,NA,TRBV10-1,NA,CASSDTGGANTEAFF,TGCGCCAGCAGTGACACAGGAGGGGCAAACACTGAAGCTTTCTTT
TRBJ1-4,once,TRBV28,NA,CASSASGTTNEKLFF,TGTGCCAGCAGTGCATCAGGGACAACTAATGAAAAACTGTTTTTT
TRBJ1-1,NA,TRBV12-3/TRBV12-4,NA,CASSLSSNTEAFF,TGTGCCAGCAGTTTGTCCTCGAACACTGAAGCTTTCTTT
TRBJ1-4,NA,TRBV19,NA,CASSFGQLEKLFF,TGTGCCAGTAGTTTTGGACAGCTTGAAAAACTGTTTTTT
TRBJ2-7,NA,TRBV6-5,TRBD2,CASSYLAGGVYEQYF,TGTGCCAGCAGTTACCTAGCGGGAGGGGTTTACGAGCAGTACTTC
TRBJ2-7,NA,TRBV5-1,NA,CASSFRQGGEQYF,TGCGCCAGCAGCTTCCGACAGGGAGGCGAGCAGTACTTC
TRBJ2-1,NA,TRBV4-1,TRBD2,CASSQEGHLAGGGYNEQFF,TGCGCCAGCAGCCAAGAAGGTCACCTAGCGGGAGGGGGGTACAATGAGCAGTTCTTC
TRBJ2-7,NA,TRBV19,TRBD2,CASSTSMGGSSYEQYF,TGTGCCAGTAGTACTTCCATGGGCGGGAGCTCCTACGAGCAGTACTTC
TRBJ1-5,NA,TRBV6-6,TRBD1,CASSAAGTGNYQPQHF,TGTGCCAGCAGTGCGGCCGGGACAGGGAACTATCAGCCCCAGCATTTT
TRBJ1-2,few,TRBV20-1,NA,CSASWQGRYGYTF,TGCAGTGCTAGTTGGCAGGGAAGATATGGCTACACCTTC
TRBJ1-4,NA,TRBV30,TRBD1,CAWSLDRRANEKLFF,TGTGCCTGGAGTCTGGACAGGAGGGCTAATGAAAAACTGTTTTTT
TRBJ1-6,few,TRBV4-2,NA,CASSQDRPGVYNSPLHF,TGTGCCAGCAGCCAAGATCGCCCGGGGGTTTATAATTCACCCCTCCACTTT
TRBJ2-5,once,TRBV24-1,NA,CATSDLRPGEETQYF,TGTGCCACCAGTGATTTGCGGCCGGGGGAAGAGACCCAGTACTTC
TRBJ2-1,NA,TRBV11-2,NA,CASSWMVASNEQFF,TGTGCCAGCAGTTGGATGGTAGCCAGCAATGAGCAGTTCTTC
TRBJ1-2,NA,TRBV28,TRBD1,CASSPLQGAQLSYGYTF,TGTGCCAGCAGTCCCCTGCAGGGGGCCCAACTGAGCTATGGCTACACCTTC
TRBJ2-7,NA,TRBV30,TRBD2,CAWNKNSAGDYEQYF,TGTGCCTGGAATAAGAATTCTGCGGGAGATTACGAGCAGTACTTC
TRBJ2-3,NA,TRBV5-6,NA,CASSQGGDTQYF,TGTGCCAGCAGCCAGGGGGGAGATACGCAGTATTTT
TRBJ1-1,NA,TRBV7-3,TRBD1,CASSLGQFTEAFF,TGTGCCAGCAGCTTGGGACAGTTCACTGAAGCTTTCTTT
TRBJ2-7,NA,TRBV2,NA,CASTSTYEQYF,TGTGCCAGCACGTCTACCTACGAGCAGTACTTC
TRBJ2-5,NA,TRBV5-4,TRBD2,CASSSRTSLETQYF,TGTGCCAGCAGTTCCCGGACTAGTCTGGAGACCCAGTACTTC
TRBJ1-1,NA,TRBV7-8,NA,CASSLARAGVEAFF,TGTGCCAGCAGCTTAGCGCGGGCAGGGGTTGAAGCTTTCTTT
TRBJ1-5,few,TRBV28,NA,CASTQPASGPQHF,TGTGCCAGCACCCAGCCGGCTTCGGGGCCCCAGCATTTT
TRBJ1-4,NA,TRBV7-2,TRBD1,CASSSTGWSEKLFF,TGTGCCAGCAGCTCGACAGGGTGGAGTGAAAAACTGTTTTTT
TRBJ2-1,NA,TRBV18,TRBD2,CASSPLAGIPNEQFF,TGTGCCAGCTCCCCCCTAGCGGGTATACCCAATGAGCAGTTCTTC
TRBJ2-1,NA,TRBV30,TRBD2,CAWNTGGRRYNEQFF,TGTGCCTGGAATACTGGCGGGAGGAGATACAATGAGCAGTTCTTC
TRBJ2-3,NA,TRBV18,NA,CATTGGTDTQYF,TGTGCCACCACCGGGGGCACAGATACGCAGTATTTT
TRBJ1-2,NA,TRBV11-2,NA,CASSLDRGYGGYTF,TGTGCCAGCAGCTTAGATCGGGGGTACGGTGGCTACACCTTC
TRBJ1-2,NA,TRBV28,NA,CASSLWPESYGYTF,TGTGCCAGCAGTTTATGGCCTGAGAGCTATGGCTACACCTTC
TRBJ1-5,NA,TRBV28,NA,CASSESHQPQHF,TGTGCCAGCAGCGAGTCCCATCAGCCCCAGCATTTT
TRBJ1-1,NA,TRBV24-1,NA,CATSDQGQGNTEAFF,TGTGCCACCAGTGACCAAGGGCAGGGGAACACTGAAGCTTTCTTT
TRBJ1-5,NA,TRBV28,NA,CASSFSRDQPQHF,TGTGCCAGCAGTTTTTCCAGGGATCAGCCCCAGCATTTT
TRBJ2-1,NA,TRBV7-3,TRBD1,CASSPRQGGYNEQFF,TGTGCCAGCAGCCCTAGACAGGGCGGCTACAATGAGCAGTTCTTC
TRBJ2-1,NA,TRBV7-9,NA,CASSLGISDNEQFF,TGTGCCAGCAGCTTAGGGATTAGCGACAATGAGCAGTTCTTC